The clone carrying this T cell receptor beta chain was detected many times. Its antigen remains unidentified. The CDR3 extends 3 residues past the end of the read, so its final part is completed from the germline J gene. This entry belongs to a study of T cell clonality in common variable immunodeficiency. Study observations and caveats: TCRbeta clonality was increased in CVID versus healthy controls.

Germline CDR1 DFQATT, CDR2 SNEGSKA (reference sequence). CDR3 length: 13 amino acids. The V and J ends lost 5 bases and 2 bases respectively, with 13 bases between them. Method: immunoSEQ multiplex PCR; TCRdb's copy keeps in-frame clones and lacks some. This sample comprises 35,000 to 50,000 clones, none seen once only. This TCR derives from a person aged 18 to 75 in good health. Sequencing used peripheral blood mononuclear cells. The chain uses TRBV20-1 and TRBJ2-7, with D possibly being TRBD2 (6 bases). The covered CDR3 bases are TGCAGTGCTGTAGCGGAAACGACCTACGAG. It is translated as CSAVAETTYE. The entire CDR3 protein is CSAVAETTYEQYF.